The 11 T cell receptor beta chains below were found in one sample sequenced in a study of blood T cell repertoires in COVID-19. TCRdb's copy holds only in-frame clones and misses some; the assay was immunoSEQ multiplex PCR. The sample lists 65,000 to 70,000 clones, 75% to 80% occurring once. The sample consisted of peripheral blood. All receptors come from a human donor in a cohort sampled during active COVID-19.

V gene TRBV7-9 combines with J gene TRBJ1-1; 7 bases line up with TRBD1. V trimming: 3 bases; J trimming: 8 bases; junction bases outside the gene matches: 3. From germline, CDR1 is SEHNR and CDR2 FQNEAQ (reference sequence). The CDR3 sequence is 12 residues long. The CDR3 here is CASSLGQWEAFF. CDR3 DNA: TGTGCCAGCAGCTTGGGACAGTGGGAAGCTTTCTTT.

V is TRBV30 and J is TRBJ2-5; 7 bases match TRBD1. CDR1 and CDR2 from the germline V gene are GTSNPN and SVGIG (reference sequence). This CDR3 is built from 12 residues. V was clipped by 5 bases and J by 2 bases; unmatched bases: 2. This chain's CDR3 is CAWDRVQETQYF. CDR3 coding DNA: TGTGCCTGGGACAGGGTTCAAGAGACCCAGTACTTC.

The count of this clone is one. The V gene is TRBV28, the J gene TRBJ2-3; 9 positions agree with TRBD1. The J segment lost 6 bases and the V segment lost 5 bases, leaving 9 bases of the junction unmatched. Germline V gene sequence: CDR1 MDHEN, CDR2 SYDVKM. The CDR3 has 15 residues. In DNA form, the CDR3 reads TGTGCCAGCAGTCCCTCCGGGACAGGGAAGGATACGCAGTATTTT. It specifies CASSPSGTGKDTQYF.

This rearrangement joins TRBV7-8 to TRBJ2-7; D remains unclear. The CDR3 extends over 11 amino acids. Trimming took 5 bases from V and 4 from J, leaving 6 bases between them. The germline V gene encodes CDR1 SGHVS and CDR2 FQNEAQ. The CDR3 nucleotides are TGTGCCAGCAGCCTTTCTTACGAGCAGTACTTC. Translating gives CASSLSYEQYF.

This clone was picked up a small number of times. The rearrangement uses TRBV18 and TRBJ1-1; D is unresolved. From germline, CDR1 is KGHSH and CDR2 LQKENI. CDR3 size: 16 residues. V lost 4 bases to trimming and J lost 0 bases, with 15 bases between them. This chain's CDR3 is CASSLADGLMNTEAFF. The CDR3 nucleotides are TGTGCCAGCTCACTGGCGGACGGACTTATGAACACTGAAGCTTTCTTT.

J is TRBJ2-2 and V is TRBV6-5; tentative D call: TRBD1 (6 bases). Deletions cut 7 bases from V and 4 bases from J, with 16 bases between. The germline V gene has CDR1 MNHEY and CDR2 SVGAGI. The CDR3 totals 15 residues. CDR3 region: CASTRRTDLTGELFF. The CDR3 DNA reads TGTGCCAGCACCCGGCGGACAGACCTCACCGGGGAGCTGTTTTTT.

This chain uses TRBV4-1 with TRBJ2-1; TRBD2 agrees at 7 bases. This CDR3 region has 15 residues. V shed 1 base and J 5 bases; nucleotides not matched to a gene: 5. In germline, CDR1 is MGHRA, CDR2 YSYEKL. The CDR3 DNA is TGCGCCAGCAGCCAAGGCCTAGCGGCCAACAATGAGCAGTTCTTC. It specifies CASSQGLAANNEQFF.

This clone appeared once. V gene TRBV10-1 combines with J gene TRBJ2-1; 9 bases are a match to TRBD2. Looked up from germline, CDR1 is WNHNN and CDR2 is SYGVQD (reference sequence). V was pared by 7 bases and J by 6 bases, with 4 bases of the junction left unmatched. This CDR3 has 13 amino acids. The CDR3 spells CASKSGGRNEQFF. The CDR3 DNA sequence: TGCGCCAGCAAAAGCGGGGGGCGCAATGAGCAGTTCTTC.

The chain is built from TRBV25-1 and TRBJ2-7; TRBD2 might be the D (6 bases). The CDR3 length is 14 residues. Germline values: CDR1 MGHDK, CDR2 SYGVNS. Trimming took off 5 bases at V and 1 base at J, with 12 bases between the two ends. The CDR3 region is CASSRGAVSYEQYF. CDR3 coding DNA: TGTGCCAGCAGTCGCGGGGCGGTATCCTACGAGCAGTACTTC.

V is TRBV19 and J is TRBJ1-2, with D perhaps matching TRBD1 (5 bases). This CDR3 has 13 amino acids. Germline values: CDR1 LNHDA, CDR2 SQIVND (reference sequence). V gave up 8 bases and J gave up 2 bases, with 12 bases separating them. The CDR3 sequence: CASGALRNYGYTF. The DNA of the CDR3 is TGTGCCAGTGGGGCACTCCGCAACTATGGCTACACCTTC.

This chain joins TRBV19 and TRBJ2-3; TRBD2 agrees at 8 bases. Germline-derived CDR1 and CDR2 are LNHDA and SQIVND (reference sequence). The CDR3 is made up of 14 amino acids. The V segment lost 11 bases and the J segment 1 base; nucleotides outside the gene matches: 8. CDR3: CASSTGGGTDTQYF. In DNA, the CDR3 is TGTGCCTCCTCGACGGGGGGGGGCACAGATACGCAGTATTTT.